The next 30 T cell receptor beta chains were all read from a single sample in a study of vaccination and CD4 T cells after COVID-19. Treatment noted: roughly ten-day PBMC culture with coronavirus spike peptide pools or control peptides (ViraFEST assay). The Oncomine TCR Beta short-read assay generated sequence data from the DNA of cultured CD4+ T cells. Each CDR3 protein is one row after TCRdb ran MiXCR on the PCR reads. This repertoire shows about 15,000 distinct CDR3 sequences, about 40% found once; its top ten account for less than 25%. Their specific antigens are unknown. Sequencing was carried out using cultured CD4+ T cells from blood. The source of these receptors is a human donor with COVID-19.

This clonotype was found a few times. This chain joins TRBV11-2 and TRBJ2-2; D is unclear. CDR1 and CDR2 (germline): SGHAT, FQNNGV. This CDR3 is 13 amino acids long. The V and J ends lost 5 bases and 8 bases respectively, with 12 bases between them. The CDR3 DNA is TGTGCCAGCAGCCCATATAATGAGGGGGAGCTGTTTTTT. Translating it yields CASSPYNEGELFF.

This clonotype was observed a handful of times. The rearrangement uses TRBV20-1 and TRBJ2-7, with 15 bases aligning to TRBD2. Germline trimming cut 7 bases from V and 0 bases from J; bases unmatched to any gene: 7. CDR1 is DFQATT, CDR2 SNEGSKA, per germline (reference sequence). The CDR3 extends over 16 amino acids. The CDR3 protein is CSGRGLAGGSSYEQYF. CDR3 nucleotide sequence: TGCAGTGGTCGAGGACTAGCGGGGGGGAGCTCCTACGAGCAGTACTTC.

V is TRBV6-1 and J is TRBJ2-5; D unclear. Trimming took off 6 bases at V and 2 bases at J, with 13 bases between the two ends. The CDR3 has 14 residues. Per the germline V gene, CDR1 is MNHNS and CDR2 is SASEGT. The CDR3: CASRWTILQETQYF. DNA of the CDR3: TGTGCCAGCAGATGGACCATCCTGCAAGAGACCCAGTACTTC.

The chain joins TRBV27 to TRBJ1-2, with D uncertain. The CDR3 has 15 residues. V was clipped by 6 bases and J by 4 bases, with 18 bases between them. CDR1 and CDR2 (germline): MNHEY, SMNVEV (reference sequence). The CDR3 loop reads CASRASRVVGYGYTF. DNA for the CDR3: TGTGCCAGCAGGGCATCCCGGGTGGTCGGCTATGGCTACACCTTC.

The J gene is TRBJ2-1, the V gene TRBV28; 7 bases align to TRBD2. The CDR3 length is 15 residues. Trimming took 1 base from V and 3 from J; bases not matched to a gene: 3. Germline CDR1 MDHEN, CDR2 SYDVKM. This chain's CDR3 is CASSLLGGGYNEQFF. The CDR3, as DNA: TGTGCCAGCAGTTTATTGGGCGGGGGCTACAATGAGCAGTTCTTC.

DNA for the CDR3: TGTGCCAGCAGCTCTCAGGGGAGGGGAAACACCATATATTTT. Translation: CASSSQGRGNTIYF. The gene calls are TRBV7-2 and TRBJ1-3; maybe TRBD1 (6 bases). The CDR3 loop spans 14 amino acids. The germline CDR1 and CDR2 sequences are SGHTA and FQGNSA. V was clipped by 4 bases and J by 4 bases, with 11 bases between them.

This clonotype has only a few counts. This chain joins TRBV12-3 or TRBV12-4 and TRBJ1-2; 9 nucleotides match TRBD1. This CDR3 has 15 residues. The V and J ends lost 3 bases and 8 bases, in that order; junction bases with no gene match: 10. CDR3 protein: CASSFGTGISRGYTF. The CDR3 DNA sequence: TGTGCCAGCAGTTTCGGGACAGGGATATCGCGCGGCTACACCTTC.

The chain uses TRBV27 and TRBJ2-6; D tentatively reads TRBD1 or TRBD2 (5 bases each). Trimming cost V 5 bases and J 0 bases, with 17 bases left between them. The CDR3 totals 18 residues. Germline CDR1 and CDR2: MNHEY and SMNVEV (reference sequence). The CDR3 spells CASSMFPGTLSGANVLTF. In nucleotides, the CDR3 is TGTGCCAGCAGTATGTTCCCCGGGACCCTCTCTGGGGCCAACGTCCTGACTTTC.

The V gene is TRBV20-1, the J gene TRBJ1-2; no clear D gene. V was pared by 5 bases and J by 0 bases, with 16 bases between. Germline CDR1 reads DFQATT; CDR2 reads SNEGSKA (reference sequence). There are 15 residues in the CDR3. For the CDR3, the DNA is TGCAGTGCTCTTGATGGGCAGCCAGCTAACTATGGCTACACCTTC. Protein product: CSALDGQPANYGYTF.

A few counts support this clonotype. The chain links TRBV7-8 to TRBJ2-5; D gene uncertain. The CDR3 is made up of 12 amino acids. V was trimmed by 5 bases and J by 5 bases, leaving 9 bases between them. The germline V gene encodes CDR1 SGHVS and CDR2 FQNEAQ. The CDR3 DNA reads TGTGCCAGCAGCCCCCCCGGGGAGACCCAGTACTTC. It yields the protein CASSPPGETQYF.

The genes are TRBV19 and TRBJ1-1; D possibly corresponds to TRBD1 (5 bases). There are 14 residues in the CDR3. Germline V gene sequence: CDR1 LNHDA, CDR2 SQIVND (reference sequence). V dropped 7 bases and J dropped 6 bases, with 18 bases sitting between them. The CDR3 bases are TGTGCCAGTATTGAGGCAGGGCGCGACTCTGAAGCTTTCTTT. Amino acid sequence: CASIEAGRDSEAFF.

This clonotype was detected a few times. The gene calls are TRBV6-5 and TRBJ2-7; D is unresolved. V was pared by 2 bases and J by 3 bases, with 5 bases between. Germline-derived CDR1 and CDR2 are MNHEY and SVGAGI. The CDR3 loop spans 12 amino acids. CDR3 in DNA: TGTGCCAGCAGTTACAACGTCTACGAGCAGTACTTC. This encodes CASSYNVYEQYF.

This clonotype was observed a few times. The chain's CDR3 is CASSRKGGQSSYNSPLHF. DNA for the CDR3: TGTGCCAGCAGTCGAAAGGGGGGGCAAAGCTCCTATAATTCACCCCTCCACTTT. J is TRBJ1-6 and V is TRBV27; D possibly corresponds to TRBD1 (6 bases). Germline values: CDR1 MNHEY, CDR2 SMNVEV (reference sequence). The CDR3 is 18 residues long. Trimming removed 5 bases at V and 0 bases at J, with 17 bases between.

The genes are TRBV7-2 and TRBJ2-2, with 7 bases aligning to TRBD1. This CDR3 is built from 16 residues. Trimming cost V 5 bases and J 5 bases; bases outside gene matches: 11. Germline CDR1 reads SGHTA; CDR2 reads FQGNSA. Here the CDR3 DNA reads TGTGCCAGCAGCCCTGGGGTGAGGGGGCGGACCGGGGAGCTGTTTTTT. Translation gives CASSPGVRGRTGELFF.

The V gene is TRBV19, the J gene TRBJ1-3, with D tentatively TRBD1 (5 bases). Germline V lookup: CDR1 LNHDA, CDR2 SQIVND (reference sequence). The CDR3 is 15 amino acids. Trimming took 4 bases from V and 3 from J, leaving 13 bases between them. The CDR3 spells CASSSGGLGGNTIYF. DNA of the CDR3: TGTGCCAGTAGTAGCGGGGGACTGGGTGGAAACACCATATATTTT.

This clonotype showed up just a few times. The chain links TRBV15 to TRBJ1-5; 7 nucleotides line up with TRBD1. The CDR3 consists of 12 residues. Germline V lookup: CDR1 LNHNV, CDR2 YYDKDF (reference sequence). J was trimmed by 6 bases and V by 6 bases; bases with no gene match: 2. The CDR3 DNA reads as TGTGCCACCAGGACAGGGCTTCAGCCCCAGCATTTT. Translated: CATRTGLQPQHF.

This CDR3 is CVSEGGDTQYF. The CDR3 DNA follows: TGTGTCTCGGAGGGGGGAGATACGCAGTATTTT. The rearrangement links TRBV28 to TRBJ2-3, with D possibly called TRBD1 or TRBD2 (6 bases each). Germline V gene data show CDR1 as MDHEN and CDR2 as SYDVKM. The CDR3 covers 11 residues.

The chain couples TRBV20-1 to TRBJ1-2; D call uncertain. The CDR3 has 11 residues. V lost 5 bases, J lost 8 bases, and 12 bases lay in between. Per the germline V gene, CDR1 is DFQATT and CDR2 is SNEGSKA (reference sequence). CDR3 protein: CSAGQGKGYTF. The CDR3 nucleotides are TGCAGTGCTGGGCAAGGGAAAGGCTACACCTTC.

V and J are TRBV11-3 and TRBJ2-3; TRBD2 aligns across 9 bases. V was pared by 4 bases and J by 2 bases, with 7 bases of the junction left unmatched. CDR3 length equals 16 residues. Germline V gene sequence: CDR1 SGHNT, CDR2 YENEEA. The CDR3 loop reads CASSWNLAGDTDTQYF. DNA for the CDR3: TGTGCCAGCAGCTGGAACTTAGCGGGGGACACAGATACGCAGTATTTT.

This clonotype was seen only a few times. The rearrangement uses TRBV7-2 and TRBJ1-1; perhaps TRBD1 as D (5 bases). Germline V gives CDR1 SGHTA, CDR2 FQGNSA. There are 13 residues in the CDR3. Trimming left V 2 bases short and J 8 bases short, with 12 bases between. The CDR3 DNA sequence: TGTGCCAGCAGCTTATTTGACAGATCCGAAGCTTTCTTT. It yields the protein CASSLFDRSEAFF.

This clonotype was detected only a few times. The V call is TRBV5-4, the J call TRBJ2-1, with D unresolved. Germline CDR1 and CDR2: SGHNT and YYREEE (reference sequence). The CDR3 length is 13 residues. V was trimmed by 4 bases and J by 2 bases, leaving 7 bases between them. The CDR3 bases are TGTGCCAGCAGCCACAGCACCTACAATGAGCAGTTCTTC. This gives the protein CASSHSTYNEQFF.

The chain carries TRBV7-3 and TRBJ2-1, with D maybe TRBD2 (6 bases). V was cut by 5 bases and J by 4 bases, with 15 bases left in between. Looked up from germline, CDR1 is SGHTA and CDR2 is FQGTGA. The CDR3 has 15 amino acids. The CDR3 DNA reads as TGTGCCAGCAGCCCGATGTTGGGGGGATACAATGAGCAGTTCTTC. Translation: CASSPMLGGYNEQFF.

The chain employs TRBV19 and TRBJ1-2; D gene uncertain. Trimming shortened V by 4 bases and J by 4 bases, and 10 bases separated the two germline ends. The germline V gene encodes CDR1 LNHDA and CDR2 SQIVND (reference sequence). CDR3 length equals 13 residues. This chain's CDR3 is CASSNFGPYGYTF. CDR3 DNA sequence: TGTGCCAGTAGTAATTTTGGGCCCTATGGCTACACCTTC.

CDR3 nucleotides: TGCAGTGCTACAGGGGCGGGTCAGCCCCAGCATTTT. Protein: CSATGAGQPQHF. The rearrangement uses TRBV20-1 and TRBJ1-5; TRBD1 is a possible D gene (6 bases). V lost 4 bases and J lost 6, with 10 bases in between. The CDR3 length is 12 residues. Germline CDR1 reads DFQATT; CDR2 reads SNEGSKA (reference sequence).

The chain combines TRBV5-1 with TRBJ1-5; no clear D gene. Germline lookup yields CDR1 SGHRS and CDR2 YFSETQ. The CDR3 contains 15 residues. The V end lost 5 bases, the J end lost 1 base, and 13 bases lay between the germline ends. The CDR3 DNA reads TGCGCCAGCAGTTCCACTGGGTCCAGCAATCAGCCCCAGCATTTT. Translated: CASSSTGSSNQPQHF.

The chain recombines TRBV20-1 with TRBJ2-5; D is tentatively TRBD1 or TRBD2 (5 bases each). The CDR3 contains 13 residues. V was trimmed by 3 bases and J by 5 bases, leaving 13 bases between them. The V gene's germline CDR1 is DFQATT and CDR2 SNEGSKA (reference sequence). The DNA for the CDR3 is TGCAGTGCTAGGGCTGGGGGTCAGGAGACCCAGTACTTC. This sequence encodes CSARAGGQETQYF.

This clonotype was recorded a few times. The chain joins TRBV20-1 to TRBJ2-7, with D possibly being TRBD1 (5 bases). This CDR3 is built from 13 residues. V was clipped by 2 bases and J by 3 bases, with 11 bases between them. The germline CDR1 and CDR2 sequences are DFQATT and SNEGSKA (reference sequence). CDR3: CSARWPRDYEQYF. CDR3 DNA sequence: TGCAGTGCTAGATGGCCCAGGGACTACGAGCAGTACTTC.

The chain uses TRBV10-3 and TRBJ2-3; 10 nucleotides agree with TRBD2. Germline V gives CDR1 ENHRY, CDR2 SYGVKD. V dropped 5 bases and J dropped 3; count of bases not matched to a gene: 5. This CDR3 has 15 amino acids. CDR3 sequence (DNA): TGTGCCATCAGTAATAGCGGGGGGTCGACAGATACGCAGTATTTT. Its translation: CAISNSGGSTDTQYF.

This clonotype has a handful of counts. The chain carries TRBV2 and TRBJ2-3; TRBD2 agrees at 12 bases. Germline CDR1 SNHLY, CDR2 FYNNEI. Trimming removed 5 bases from V and 2 bases from J; junction bases left unmatched: 5. This CDR3 contains 16 residues. CDR3 DNA sequence: TGTGCCAGCAGTCCCCTAGCGGGGGGGGTCACAGATACGCAGTATTTT. Translation gives CASSPLAGGVTDTQYF.

This clonotype turned up a few times. The rearrangement uses TRBV7-2 and TRBJ2-3, with 7 bases matching TRBD1. This CDR3 spans 17 amino acids. Germline V gene data show CDR1 as SGHTA and CDR2 as FQGNSA. Losses at the gene ends were 5 bases for V and 0 bases for J; bases not matched to a gene: 11. The CDR3, as DNA: TGTGCCAGCAGCCCCCTCTCGACAGGGCGAAGCACAGATACGCAGTATTTT. Translated, it gives CASSPLSTGRSTDTQYF.